The 18 T cell receptor beta chains in this list originate from one sample, sequenced in a study of post-analysis software for immune sequencing data. General study findings and limits: Comparison of patients with controls showed four or five TRBV segments more frequent in patients, TRBV5-6, TRBV5-1 and TRBV20-1 among them.

cDNA libraries for TCR beta contained unique molecular identifiers. TCRdb passed the PCR reads through MiXCR, listing each CDR3 protein once. The sample carries roughly 670,000 distinct CDR3 sequences, approximately 60% recorded once. These receptors' antigens are unknown. What was sequenced was blood. The receptors derive from a girl aged 2-15 years with multiple sclerosis.

The chain couples TRBV3-1 to TRBJ1-5, with D uncertain. V lost 0 bases and J lost 5, with 11 bases in between. CDR1 is LGHDT, CDR2 YNNKEL, per germline (reference sequence). There are 15 residues in the CDR3. This CDR3 is CASSQDSTADQPQHF. The CDR3 DNA sequence: TGTGCCAGCAGCCAAGATAGCACCGCTGATCAGCCCCAGCATTTT.

The chain joins TRBV5-1 to TRBJ2-3; D gene unclear. Germline CDR1 reads SGHRS; CDR2 reads YFSETQ. The V end lost 6 bases, the J end lost 0 bases, and 14 bases lay between the germline ends. The CDR3 contains 15 residues. The CDR3 region is CASIVGSGSTDTQYF. CDR3 DNA: TGCGCCAGCATCGTGGGGTCCGGTAGCACAGATACGCAGTATTTT.

The V call is TRBV23-1, the J call TRBJ1-2; no clear D gene. TRBV23-1 qualifies as an ORF whose function is uncertain. With 4 bases removed from V and 4 bases from J, the gap between germline ends came to 7 bases. This CDR3 is built from 12 residues. The DNA of the CDR3 is TGCGCCAGCAGTCGGCGGGGCTATGGCTACACCTTC. Encoded protein: CASSRRGYGYTF.

V is TRBV11-2 and J is TRBJ2-5; no clear D. The CDR3 covers 14 residues. Germline V lookup: CDR1 SGHAT, CDR2 FQNNGV. V was pared by 5 bases and J by 4 bases, with 14 bases between. CDR3 amino acids: CASSPVGRAETQYF. The CDR3 region has the DNA TGTGCCAGCAGCCCGGTGGGCCGGGCAGAGACCCAGTACTTC.

This sequence joins TRBV4-1 and TRBJ2-6; the D gene is possibly TRBD1 (5 bases). V gave up 0 bases and J gave up 0 bases, with 12 bases separating them. Germline V gives CDR1 MGHRA, CDR2 YSYEKL. The CDR3 is made up of 18 amino acids. The CDR3 DNA sequence: TGCGCCAGCAGCCAAGAAGGGATGGGGCTCTCTGGGGCCAACGTCCTGACTTTC. Translated: CASSQEGMGLSGANVLTF.

This clonotype occurred a few times. The V and J genes are TRBV12-3 or TRBV12-4 and TRBJ2-3; weak D call: TRBD1 (5 bases). This CDR3 is 13 amino acids long. V was cut by 6 bases and J by 2 bases, with 9 bases left in between. The CDR3, as DNA: TGTGCCAGCAGATCGACAGACACAGATACGCAGTATTTT. Residues: CASRSTDTDTQYF.

The J gene is TRBJ2-3, the V gene TRBV7-3, with TRBD2 as a possible D gene (6 bases). From germline, CDR1 is SGHTA and CDR2 FQGTGA. The CDR3 is 14 residues long. V was trimmed by 5 bases and J by 2 bases, leaving 11 bases between them. The DNA for the CDR3 is TGTGCCAGCAGCAGGGCTAGCGACACAGATACGCAGTATTTT. As protein: CASSRASDTDTQYF.

This chain joins TRBV5-6 and TRBJ2-3; weak D call: TRBD2 (6 bases). The length of the CDR3 is 13 residues. From germline, CDR1 is SGHDT and CDR2 YYEEEE. V was shortened by 4 bases and J by 6 bases, with 12 bases between the two germline ends. CDR3 bases: TGTGCCAGCAGCCACAGTGGGAGGGATACGCAGTATTTT. It encodes CASSHSGRDTQYF.

The rearrangement joins TRBV10-3 to TRBJ1-6, with 8 bases identical to TRBD1. The CDR3 loop spans 15 amino acids. Germline lookup yields CDR1 ENHRY and CDR2 SYGVKD. J lost 6 bases, V lost 6 bases, and 7 bases had no gene match. The CDR3 sequence: CAIREGQGLNSPLHF. DNA for the CDR3: TGTGCCATCAGGGAAGGACAGGGCCTTAATTCACCCCTCCACTTT.

This rearrangement joins TRBV12-3 or TRBV12-4 to TRBJ1-1; D ambiguous. The CDR3 runs 14 residues. Trimming took off 7 bases at V and 2 bases at J, with 14 bases between the two ends. The CDR3 nucleotides are TGTGCCAGCATGTCTTTTGTCAGCAACACTGAAGCTTTCTTT. Residues: CASMSFVSNTEAFF.

The genes are TRBV7-2 and TRBJ1-1; no definite D call. Trimming removed 1 base from V and 12 bases from J, with 24 bases in between. This CDR3 is built from 16 residues. Germline V CDR1 and CDR2: SGHTA, FQGNSA. The CDR3 bases are TGTGCCAGCAGCTTAGATCTGGGTCTGCCAGGACCACAAACTTTCTTT. This sequence encodes CASSLDLGLPGPQTFF.

This clonotype was seen only once. The chain links TRBV7-9 to TRBJ1-1, with D unclear. V was cut by 5 bases and J by 4 bases, with 17 bases left in between. This CDR3 comprises 15 residues. Looked up from germline, CDR1 is SEHNR and CDR2 is FQNEAQ (reference sequence). CDR3 sequence (DNA): TGTGCCAGCAGCCCAATAAGGGTCACCGGCACTGAAGCTTTCTTT. This translates into CASSPIRVTGTEAFF. The entire variable domain, with the rest obtained from reference TRBV7-9 and TRBJ1-1, is as follows: DTGVSQNPRHKITKRGQNVTFRCDPISEHNRLYWYRQTLGQGPEFLTYFQNEAQLEKSRLLSDRFSAERPKGSFSTLEIQRTEQGDSAMYLCASSPIRVTGTEAFFGQGTRLTVV.

This chain connects TRBV11-2 to TRBJ2-3, with D tentatively TRBD2 (6 bases). CDR1 is SGHAT, CDR2 FQNNGV, per germline. The V end lost 1 base, the J end lost 3 bases, and 14 bases lay between the germline ends. CDR3 length: 16 residues. The CDR3 DNA sequence: TGTGCCAGCAGCTTAGGGGACTCGACTACTACAGATACGCAGTATTTT. The encoded protein is CASSLGDSTTTDTQYF.

This clonotype was picked up a small number of times. The V and J genes are TRBV27 and TRBJ2-2, with D hard to call. CDR1 is MNHEY, CDR2 SMNVEV, per germline (reference sequence). V lost 1 base, J lost 0 bases, and 9 bases lay in between. CDR3 length: 16 residues. CDR3 sequence reads: CASSLLGFANTGELFF. For the CDR3, the DNA is TGTGCCAGCAGTTTATTGGGGTTCGCGAACACCGGGGAGCTGTTTTTT.

The CDR3 DNA reads as TGCAGTGCTAGAGATGGGCAGGGCTTCTCCTACAATGAGCAGTTCTTC. It encodes CSARDGQGFSYNEQFF. This chain joins TRBV20-1 and TRBJ2-1, with a tentative D call TRBD1 (5 bases). The V gene lost 0 bases and the J gene lost 0 bases, with 12 bases spanning the gap. The CDR3 contains 16 residues. Germline V gene data show CDR1 as DFQATT and CDR2 as SNEGSKA (reference sequence).

The genes are TRBV12-3 or TRBV12-4 and TRBJ1-5; a possible D gene is TRBD1 (5 bases). The CDR3 sequence is 12 residues long. V was trimmed by 3 bases and J by 9 bases, leaving 9 bases between them. The CDR3, as DNA: TGTGCCAGCAGTTTCTCCGGGGGGCCCCAGCATTTT. As protein: CASSFSGGPQHF.

CDR3 DNA sequence: TGCGCCAGCAGTGAGGAGGCTAGCGGGTTCAGGGTCTCCTACAATGAGCAGTTCTTC. This codes for CASSEEASGFRVSYNEQFF. The chain employs TRBV5-1 and TRBJ2-1; TRBD2 matches at 8 bases. V shed 5 bases, J shed 0 bases, and the junction held 16 bases outside the gene matches. Germline-derived CDR1 and CDR2 are SGHRS and YFSETQ. CDR3 length: 19 amino acids.

This chain uses TRBV5-6 with TRBJ2-5; 7 bases match TRBD2. V was clipped by 4 bases and J by 3 bases; unmatched bases: 6. CDR3 size: 14 residues. Per the germline V gene, CDR1 is SGHDT and CDR2 is YYEEEE. The CDR3 region is CASSLGTTEETQYF. The CDR3 DNA follows: TGTGCCAGCAGCCTCGGGACTACAGAAGAGACCCAGTACTTC.